These 5 T cell receptor beta chains originate from one sample sequenced in a study of blood T cell repertoires in COVID-19. Clones were read by immunoSEQ multiplex PCR, and TCRdb kept only the in-frame ones, dropping some. The sample carries 150,000 to 160,000 clones, 80% to 90% recorded once. Sequenced: peripheral blood. The receptors were sampled from a woman in her 70s with acute or convalescent COVID-19.

This chain uses TRBV29-1 with TRBJ1-2; possible D gene TRBD1, 5 bases. Germline V lookup: CDR1 SQVTM, CDR2 ANQGSEA. Trimming stripped 3 bases from V and 0 bases from J, with 8 bases between. This CDR3 spans 13 amino acids. CDR3 bases: TGCAGCGTTGAGCAGGGTTCTAACTATGGCTACACCTTC. It specifies CSVEQGSNYGYTF.

This chain connects TRBV28 to TRBJ1-5; TRBD1 aligns across 9 bases. Germline V gene lookup returns CDR1 MDHEN and CDR2 SYDVKM. This CDR3 is built from 15 residues. The J segment lost 6 bases and the V segment lost 3 bases, leaving 6 bases of the junction unmatched. The CDR3 bases are TGTGCCAGCAGTTTGTACCGGGACAGGGTTCAGCCCCAGCATTTT. It codes for CASSLYRDRVQPQHF.

This clone was seen just once. CDR3 amino acids: CASSLAASGGTRDTQYF. The CDR3 bases are TGTGCCAGCAGTTTAGCGGCTAGCGGGGGTACACGAGATACGCAGTATTTT. The V call is TRBV28, the J call TRBJ2-3, with 10 bases aligning to TRBD2. V shed 2 bases and J 5 bases; nucleotides not matched to a gene: 10. The CDR3 runs 17 residues. Germline lookup yields CDR1 MDHEN and CDR2 SYDVKM. The entire variable domain, with the rest obtained from reference TRBV28 and TRBJ2-3, is as follows: DVKVTQSSRYLVKRTGEKVFLECVQDMDHENMFWYRQDPGLGLRLIYFSYDVKMKEKGDIPEGYSVSREKKERFSLILESASTNQTSMYLCASSLAASGGTRDTQYFGPGTRLTVL.

This chain joins TRBV4-2 and TRBJ1-2, with D perhaps matching TRBD1 (5 bases). The CDR3 contains 13 residues. Trimming removed 0 bases at V and 4 bases at J, with 6 bases between. CDR1 and CDR2 from the germline V gene are LGHNA and YNFKEQ. The CDR3 DNA reads as TGTGCCAGCAGCCAAGAGGGGCTCTATGGCTACACCTTC. The encoded protein is CASSQEGLYGYTF.

V usage is TRBV28 and J usage is TRBJ1-2; 7 nucleotides agree with TRBD1. The CDR3 consists of 15 residues. Germline assignment: CDR1 MDHEN and CDR2 SYDVKM. The V and J ends lost 5 bases and 4 bases, in that order; junction bases with no gene match: 10. CDR3 region: CASSPFPGQVYGYTF. CDR3 sequence (DNA): TGTGCCAGCAGTCCCTTCCCCGGACAGGTCTATGGCTACACCTTC.